This TCR beta chain derives from a study of T cell responses to AZD1222 COVID-19 vaccine. This table comes from immunoSEQ multiplex PCR, and its TCRdb copy is limited to in-frame clones, with some not included. The profile shows 150,000 to 160,000 clones, roughly 90% of them singletons. V was shortened by 5 bases and J by 4 bases, with 18 bases between the two germline ends. Germline CDR1 and CDR2: MNHEY and SVGAGI. The length of the CDR3 is 15 residues. The material sequenced was peripheral blood, taken on day 0 of AZD1222 vaccination. This TCR was sampled from an adult in good health. The rearrangement joins TRBV6-5 to TRBJ2-7; D is uncertain. CDR3: CASSTTGMALYEQYF. DNA for the CDR3: TGTGCCAGCAGTACTACGGGTATGGCGCTTTACGAGCAGTACTTC.